This T cell receptor (beta chain) stems from a study of cytomegalovirus exposure and HLA in healthy donors. Study information: Unique TCRs from HLA-typed donors, roughly 89 million of them, were held in an early data release. Study-wide findings and caveats: Approximately 160 TCR beta chains were listed as cytomegalovirus-associated.

A multiplex PCR was run with 60 Vbeta primers and 13 Jbeta primers. Profiling relied on immunoSEQ multiplex PCR, and the TCRdb table lists in-frame clones only, not all of them. The repertoire consists of some 120,000 clones, with about 74% occurring once and the leading ten covering less than 3.5%. Turning to this clone: Its specificity is not known.

CDR1 and CDR2 (germline): MNHEY, SMNVEV (reference sequence). This CDR3 comprises 15 residues. The V and J ends lost 7 bases and 8 bases, in that order; junction bases with no gene match: 9. The sequenced sample was PBMCs. The J gene is TRBJ2-1, the V gene TRBV27; 12 bases line up with TRBD2. The origin of this receptor is a female donor in good health and CMV-seronegative. CDR3 protein: CASTKTSGGKYEQFF. CDR3 bases: TGTGCCAGCACTAAAACTAGCGGGGGGAAGTATGAGCAGTTCTTC.